This record concerns one T cell receptor beta chain sequence. The record originates from a study of beta chain features in type 1 diabetes. cDNA synthesis used the whole RNA isolate, giving expressed TCRB sequences. The table came from immunoSEQ multiplex PCR; TCRdb's copy has only in-frame clones and leaves some out. The data show under 250,000 clones, with around a quarter seen just once and 4% held by the top ten. The sequence derives from a man in his thirties or forties in good health. Sequencing was done on a sample of central memory CD4+ T cells from blood.

CDR3 protein: CASSLAAGIGDEQFF. The CDR3, as DNA: TGTGCCAGCAGCTTAGCTGCGGGAATTGGAGATGAGCAGTTCTTC. V is TRBV11-2 and J is TRBJ2-1; D possibly corresponds to TRBD2 (6 bases). Trimming removed 1 base at V and 8 bases at J, with 15 bases between. CDR1 SGHAT and CDR2 FQNNGV come from the germline V gene. This CDR3 is built from 15 residues. Based on the CDR3 plus reference TRBV11-2 and TRBJ2-1, the full variable domain is EAGVAQSPRYKIIEKRQSVAFWCNPISGHATLYWYQQILGQGPKLLIQFQNNGVVDDSQLPKDRFSAERLKGVDSTLKIQPAKLEDSAVYLCASSLAAGIGDEQFFGPGTRLTVL.